Shown below are 8 T cell receptor beta chains from a single sample sequenced in a study of shared T cell receptors in the human thymus. Libraries were prepared by immunoSEQ multiplex PCR; TCRdb keeps only in-frame clonotypes and omits some of them. Among under 700,000 clones listed, 75% to 85% were seen once. The same specimen was also included in a second study, on human thymus T cells.

Sequenced input: thymocytes. The receptors come from a boy in the first two years of life with a congenital heart defect.

The chain links TRBV30 to TRBJ1-1; TRBD1 agrees at 9 bases. Looked up from germline, CDR1 is GTSNPN and CDR2 is SVGIG (reference sequence). CDR3 size: 17 residues. The V gene end was trimmed by 2 bases and the J gene end by 2 bases; junction bases not matched to a gene: 12. CDR3 sequence (DNA): TGTGCCTGGAGTAGCCGGACAGGGGCGATAGTAAACACTGAAGCTTTCTTT. This codes for CAWSSRTGAIVNTEAFF.

The chain has TRBV6-1 and TRBJ2-7, with a possible D match to TRBD1 (5 bases). Germline CDR1 and CDR2: MNHNS and SASEGT. The V end was cut by 0 bases, the J end by 0 bases, with 9 bases between. The CDR3 totals 15 residues. Here the CDR3 reads CASSEATELSYEQYF. CDR3 sequence (DNA): TGTGCCAGCAGTGAAGCGACAGAGCTCTCCTACGAGCAGTACTTC.

V usage is TRBV15 and J usage is TRBJ1-2; 9 nucleotides match TRBD1. This CDR3 has 16 amino acids. Germline CDR1 reads LNHNV; CDR2 reads YYDKDF (reference sequence). With 3 bases clipped from V and 8 bases from J, the junction kept 13 bases outside the gene matches. CDR3: CATSSPGTGKTMGYTF. CDR3 bases: TGTGCCACCAGCAGCCCCGGGACAGGGAAGACTATGGGCTACACCTTC.

In this sample, this clone turned up a few times. This chain uses TRBV14 with TRBJ2-1; 7 nucleotides align to TRBD2. The CDR3 extends over 19 amino acids. V lost 0 bases, J lost 2 bases, and 13 bases stayed unmatched. Germline CDR1 SGHDN, CDR2 FVKESK. CDR3 in amino acids: CASSQDLSFNGRTYNEQFF. The CDR3 bases are TGTGCCAGCAGCCAAGACCTGAGTTTTAACGGGAGGACCTACAATGAGCAGTTCTTC. The full variable domain, in which reference TRBV14 and TRBJ2-1 provide the parts outside the CDR3, is EAGVTQFPSHSVIEKGQTVTLRCDPISGHDNLYWYRRVMGKEIKFLLHFVKESKQDESGMPNNRFLAERTGGTYSTLKVQPAELEDSGVYFCASSQDLSFNGRTYNEQFFGPGTRLTVL.

The chain employs TRBV10-1 and TRBJ1-1; 9 nucleotides match TRBD1. The germline V gene encodes CDR1 WNHNN and CDR2 SYGVQD (reference sequence). V was pared by 3 bases and J by 7 bases, with 9 bases of the junction left unmatched. This CDR3 spans 15 amino acids. The chain's CDR3 is CASSDQGTGWDEAFF. For the CDR3, the DNA is TGCGCCAGCAGTGACCAGGGGACAGGGTGGGATGAAGCTTTCTTT.

In this sample, this clone turned up once. This chain links TRBV14 with TRBJ2-5; TRBD2 matches at 14 bases. In germline, CDR1 is SGHDN, CDR2 FVKESK. The CDR3 covers 18 residues. V dropped 1 base and J dropped 5; count of bases not matched to a gene: 9. CDR3 nucleotides: TGTGCCAGCAGCCAAGCTCCGACTAGCGGGAGGGTCTGGGAGACCCAGTACTTC. The encoded protein is CASSQAPTSGRVWETQYF.

The gene calls are TRBV28 and TRBJ2-7; D may be TRBD2 (6 bases). V shed 2 bases and J shed 3 bases, with 20 bases lying between them. The CDR3 extends over 17 amino acids. Germline lookup yields CDR1 MDHEN and CDR2 SYDVKM. CDR3 protein: CASSLPMRREKDYEQYF. The CDR3 DNA follows: TGTGCCAGCAGTTTACCGATGCGGAGGGAGAAAGACTACGAGCAGTACTTC. The full variable domain, with the rest looked up from reference TRBV28 and TRBJ2-7, is DVKVTQSSRYLVKRTGEKVFLECVQDMDHENMFWYRQDPGLGLRLIYFSYDVKMKEKGDIPEGYSVSREKKERFSLILESASTNQTSMYLCASSLPMRREKDYEQYFGPGTRLTVT.

In DNA form, the CDR3 reads TGTGCCAGCAGTTGCCTGAAGACAGCTATGAACACTGAAGCTTTCTTT. This sequence encodes CASSCLKTAMNTEAFF. This rearrangement joins TRBV27 to TRBJ1-1; possible D gene TRBD1, 5 bases. CDR1 is MNHEY, CDR2 SMNVEV, per germline (reference sequence). V lost 4 bases and J 0 bases, leaving 15 bases between the germline ends. This CDR3 is 16 amino acids long.